One and the same sample provided the 32 T cell receptor beta chains below, sequenced in a study of blood T cells in healthy people across ages (dated by TCRdb to between 2014 and 2017). Library creation used 5' RACE. For sequencing, an Illumina HiSeq 2500 was employed. A second PCR of about 6 to 11 cycles was performed with a sample-barcoded 5' primer and a J-beta primer mix. Starting from the raw public reads, TCRdb applied fastp trimming at Q25, assembled clones with MiXCR and retained in-frame beta chains. CDR3 protein sequences are deduplicated, and each keeps its most common genes and DNA. This sample gives roughly 1.6 million distinct CDR3 sequences in total; about 31% of them show up just once. The ten largest clones take up over 9% of the sample. Sequences were obtained from blood. The receptors derive from a young woman in good health.

This chain connects TRBV5-1 to TRBJ2-7; unclear D gene. The CDR3 has 11 residues. V lost 3 bases and J 6 bases, leaving 7 bases between the germline ends. The germline V gene has CDR1 SGHRS and CDR2 YFSETQ. The CDR3 region has the DNA TGCGCCAGCAGCTCCCGGCGCGAGCAGTACTTC. It is translated as CASSSRREQYF.

This clonotype was counted many times. The chain's CDR3 is CASSAAGSHNEQFF. The CDR3 bases are TGTGCCAGCAGCGCCGCGGGGAGCCACAATGAGCAGTTCTTC. The chain carries TRBV9 and TRBJ2-1; possible D gene TRBD2, 6 bases. Germline V gives CDR1 SGDLS, CDR2 YYNGEE. The CDR3 is made up of 14 amino acids. V was cut by 3 bases and J by 5 bases, with 12 bases left in between.

This clonotype was found a few times. This chain links TRBV3-1 with TRBJ2-1; a weak D match, TRBD2 (6 bases). The germline gives CDR1 LGHDT, CDR2 YNNKEL (reference sequence). The ends were cut back, 3 bases at V and 11 bases at J, with 11 bases in the middle. This CDR3 is built from 12 residues. The CDR3 DNA is TGTGCCAGCAGCCAGTGGCGGGAAAAGCAGTTCTTC. As protein: CASSQWREKQFF.

Here the CDR3 reads CASSEWTTNTEAFF. DNA of the CDR3: TGTGCCAGCAGTGAATGGACTACGAACACTGAAGCTTTCTTT. The chain couples TRBV2 to TRBJ1-1; D gene ambiguous. CDR1 is SNHLY, CDR2 FYNNEI, per germline. Trimming removed 2 bases at V and 1 base at J, with 8 bases between. This CDR3 is built from 14 residues. Drawing the rest from reference TRBV2 and TRBJ1-1, the complete variable domain is EPEVTQTPSHQVTQMGQEVILRCVPISNHLYFYWYRQILGQKVEFLVSFYNNEISEKSEIFDDQFSVERPDGSNFTLKIRSTKLEDSAMYFCASSEWTTNTEAFFGQGTRLTVV.

The J gene is TRBJ1-1, the V gene TRBV7-3; D unclear. V dropped 1 base and J dropped 3 bases, with 6 bases sitting between them. Germline V lookup: CDR1 SGHTA, CDR2 FQGTGA. This CDR3 comprises 13 residues. CDR3 residues: CASSLIKDTEAFF. The CDR3 coding sequence is TGTGCCAGCAGCTTAATAAAAGACACTGAAGCTTTCTTT.

The chain uses TRBV4-1 and TRBJ1-2; D gene ambiguous. Trimming removed 5 bases at V and 4 bases at J, with 11 bases between. The CDR3 extends over 13 amino acids. Germline values: CDR1 MGHRA, CDR2 YSYEKL. The CDR3 reads CASSDTRSYGYTF. CDR3 DNA: TGCGCCAGCAGCGATACGAGGAGCTATGGCTACACCTTC.

This clonotype was found many times. The chain is built from TRBV20-1 and TRBJ1-1; D uncertain. V was trimmed by 2 bases and J by 1 base, leaving 5 bases between them. The CDR3 spans 12 residues. The germline gives CDR1 DFQATT, CDR2 SNEGSKA (reference sequence). The CDR3 sequence: CSARSGNTEAFF. For the CDR3, the DNA is TGCAGTGCTAGATCAGGGAACACTGAAGCTTTCTTT.

This clonotype was observed many times. The chain links TRBV7-9 to TRBJ2-7; D gene uncertain. The CDR3 has 12 amino acids. CDR1 and CDR2 from the germline V gene are SEHNR and FQNEAQ (reference sequence). V was clipped by 1 base and J by 6 bases, with 7 bases between them. CDR3 amino acids: CASSLVSREQYF. The CDR3, as DNA: TGTGCCAGCAGCTTAGTCTCGCGCGAGCAGTACTTC. Full variable domain (missing parts from reference TRBV7-9 and TRBJ2-7): DTGVSQNPRHKITKRGQNVTFRCDPISEHNRLYWYRQTLGQGPEFLTYFQNEAQLEKSRLLSDRFSAERPKGSFSTLEIQRTEQGDSAMYLCASSLVSREQYFGPGTRLTVT.

This chain joins TRBV4-1 and TRBJ1-2; 10 nucleotides align to TRBD1. CDR1 and CDR2 (germline): MGHRA, YSYEKL. Trimming took 2 bases from V and 12 from J; bases not matched to a gene: 9. This CDR3 comprises 14 residues. The DNA for the CDR3 is TGCGCCAGCAGCCAAACCGGGACAGGGGACGGCCACACCTTC. Encoded protein: CASSQTGTGDGHTF.

This clonotype occurred a few times. The CDR3 nucleotides read TGCAGTGCTGGGCGGTCACTGAACACTGAAGCTTTCTTT. It specifies CSAGRSLNTEAFF. V usage is TRBV20-1 and J usage is TRBJ1-1; no firm D call. CDR1 is DFQATT and CDR2 is SNEGSKA in the germline V gene (reference sequence). This CDR3 is built from 13 residues. Trimming pared 5 bases from V and 0 bases from J, leaving 10 bases between.

As DNA, the CDR3 is TGTGCCAGCAGTGGATTAGGGCTGGGCCCCTACAATGAGCAGTTCTTC. Translating gives CASSGLGLGPYNEQFF. The chain recombines TRBV6-1 with TRBJ2-1, with D unresolved. Germline CDR1 MNHNS, CDR2 SASEGT. V lost 4 bases and J lost 2, with 15 bases in between. The CDR3 totals 16 residues.

The table lists this clonotype with a count of one. The rearrangement joins TRBV3-1 to TRBJ2-5; D is possibly TRBD1 or TRBD2 (6 bases each). The CDR3 is 15 amino acids. The V end lost 2 bases, the J end lost 5 bases, and 15 bases lay between the germline ends. CDR1 LGHDT and CDR2 YNNKEL come from the germline V gene (reference sequence). As DNA, the CDR3 is TGTGCCAGCAGCCAACGGGGGCCGGGGAGGGAGACCCAGTACTTC. This gives the protein CASSQRGPGRETQYF.

V is TRBV6-1 and J is TRBJ2-1; weak D call: TRBD1 (5 bases). From germline, CDR1 is MNHNS and CDR2 SASEGT. The CDR3 loop spans 15 amino acids. V shed 3 bases and J shed 12 bases, with 21 bases lying between them. CDR3 bases: TGTGCCAGCAGTGACTCAGGCCGGACATTCGGAACGCAGTTCTTC. Amino acid sequence: CASSDSGRTFGTQFF.

A remark on this clonotype: Given a much more abundant clone one base away, this may be a read error. The rearrangement links TRBV2 to TRBJ2-5; 7 bases agree with TRBD1. The V gene's germline CDR1 is SNHLY and CDR2 FYNNEI. The CDR3 loop spans 14 amino acids. The CDR3 here is CTSRGGQDRETQYF. The DNA for the CDR3 is TGTACCAGCAGAGGCGGACAGGATCGGGAGACCCAGTACTTC.

V and J are TRBV10-3 and TRBJ1-3; unclear D gene. The V gene's germline CDR1 is ENHRY and CDR2 SYGVKD. This CDR3 contains 11 residues. The ends were cut back, 9 bases at V and 4 bases at J, with 7 bases in the middle. The CDR3 nucleotides read TGTGCCATTGGACTCGGAAACACCATATATTTT. This encodes CAIGLGNTIYF.

This clonotype was found a few times. The gene calls are TRBV7-8 and TRBJ2-1; perhaps TRBD2 as D (6 bases). This CDR3 is built from 15 residues. Trimming removed 1 base from V and 8 bases from J, with 15 bases in between. The germline gives CDR1 SGHVS, CDR2 FQNEAQ. CDR3: CASSLEGLQRYEQFF. CDR3 nucleotides: TGTGCCAGCAGCTTAGAGGGACTTCAGCGGTATGAGCAGTTCTTC.

The genes are TRBV27 and TRBJ2-7; D is possibly TRBD1 (6 bases). Trimming took off 3 bases at V and 5 bases at J, with 11 bases between the two ends. The CDR3 length is 13 residues. Germline V lookup: CDR1 MNHEY, CDR2 SMNVEV (reference sequence). The CDR3 is CASSFWQGNEQYF. DNA for the CDR3: TGTGCCAGCAGTTTTTGGCAGGGGAACGAGCAGTACTTC.

V and J are TRBV20-1 and TRBJ2-7; either TRBD1 or TRBD2 may fit D (5 bases each). The CDR3 length is 17 residues. Germline assignment: CDR1 DFQATT and CDR2 SNEGSKA (reference sequence). The V gene lost 1 base and the J gene lost 3 bases, with 22 bases spanning the gap. CDR3 in DNA: TGCAGTGCTAGAGCAGAACCGGGACGGGGAGCCGACTACGAGCAGTACTTC. Translated: CSARAEPGRGADYEQYF.

This chain uses TRBV12-3 or TRBV12-4 with TRBJ1-5; possibly TRBD1 for D (5 bases). Trimming removed 4 bases from V and 3 bases from J, with 13 bases in between. The CDR3 covers 15 residues. In DNA, the CDR3 is TGTGCCAGCAGTTGGGGACGGAGACTCAATCAGCCCCAGCATTTT. Amino acids: CASSWGRRLNQPQHF.

The CDR3 loop reads CASSYSGGLQVGELFF. The CDR3 nucleotides are TGTGCCAGCAGTTACTCTGGGGGGTTGCAAGTCGGGGAGCTGTTTTTT. The chain recombines TRBV6-5 with TRBJ2-2, with TRBD2 as a possible D gene (6 bases). The CDR3 runs 16 residues. The germline V gene has CDR1 MNHEY and CDR2 SVGAGI. V gave up 0 bases and J gave up 7 bases, with 15 bases separating them.

The chain recombines TRBV5-7 with TRBJ2-1; D possibly matches TRBD1 or TRBD2 (5 bases each). TRBV5-7 falls under the ORF class, with uncertain function. Trimming took off 4 bases at V and 2 bases at J, with 13 bases between the two ends. The CDR3 extends over 15 amino acids. CDR3 nucleotides: TGTGCCAGCAGCAGGACGGGGCCCCCCTACAATGAGCAGTTCTTC. Its protein product is CASSRTGPPYNEQFF.

The chain links TRBV2 to TRBJ2-1, with 9 positions matching TRBD2. V shed 7 bases, J shed 2 bases, and the junction held 15 bases outside the gene matches. The germline V gene has CDR1 SNHLY and CDR2 FYNNEI. The CDR3 has 18 residues. This chain's CDR3 is CASKWGTFSGGTYNEQFF. The DNA of the CDR3 is TGTGCCAGCAAATGGGGAACCTTTAGCGGGGGCACCTACAATGAGCAGTTCTTC.

J is TRBJ2-7 and V is TRBV25-1, with 8 nucleotides matching TRBD2. Looked up from germline, CDR1 is MGHDK and CDR2 is SYGVNS. The trim removed 3 bases at V and 5 bases at J, leaving 15 bases unmatched. This CDR3 is built from 17 residues. CDR3 DNA: TGTGCCAGCAGTGATGGAGGGAGGGGACTAGATAATGACGAGCAGTACTTC. It codes for CASSDGGRGLDNDEQYF.

V and J are TRBV29-1 and TRBJ2-7, with TRBD1 matching 12 bases. After removal of 6 bases from V and 3 bases from J, the junction contained 9 bases not matched to a gene. This CDR3 region has 15 residues. The germline V gene encodes CDR1 SQVTM and CDR2 ANQGSEA. CDR3: CSVAGTGGGYYEQYF. The DNA of the CDR3 is TGCAGCGTAGCCGGGACAGGGGGCGGTTACTACGAGCAGTACTTC.

V is TRBV10-3 and J is TRBJ2-1; 11 nucleotides match TRBD2. Germline V gene sequence: CDR1 ENHRY, CDR2 SYGVKD. The trim removed 4 bases at V and 3 bases at J, leaving 5 bases unmatched. The CDR3 runs 16 residues. This chain's CDR3 is CAISVTSGKGYNEQFF. The DNA for the CDR3 is TGTGCCATCAGTGTGACTAGCGGGAAGGGCTACAATGAGCAGTTCTTC.

This clonotype was counted a single time. The gene calls are TRBV20-1 and TRBJ2-1, with 13 bases aligning to TRBD2. CDR1 and CDR2 from the germline V gene are DFQATT and SNEGSKA (reference sequence). The CDR3 is 16 amino acids. V trimming: 6 bases; J trimming: 4 bases; junction bases outside the gene matches: 9. DNA for the CDR3: TGCAGTGCCTTAGGACTAGCGGGGGACATTTACAATGAGCAGTTCTTC. Protein sequence: CSALGLAGDIYNEQFF.

This clonotype was found a few times. This rearrangement joins TRBV5-1 to TRBJ1-2; tentatively, D is TRBD1 (6 bases). The CDR3 contains 16 residues. V dropped 4 bases and J dropped 3 bases, with 19 bases sitting between them. Germline CDR1 reads SGHRS; CDR2 reads YFSETQ. CDR3 in amino acids: CASSTVRGRRDYGYTF. The CDR3 DNA is TGCGCCAGCAGCACCGTACGGGGGCGGCGTGACTATGGCTACACCTTC.

The chain combines TRBV20-1 with TRBJ2-4; 13 bases align to TRBD2. The J call could be wrong; TRBJ2-5 is a better fit for the DNA end. In germline, CDR1 is DFQATT, CDR2 SNEGSKA (reference sequence). This CDR3 has 15 amino acids. CDR3 sequence (DNA): TGCAGTGCTCACCCGGGACTAGCGGGAAAAGAGACCCAGTACTTC. Translating gives CSAHPGLAGKETQYF.

This clonotype showed up just a few times. The chain uses TRBV20-1 and TRBJ2-5, with 13 positions matching TRBD2. After removal of 2 bases from V and 4 bases from J, the junction contained 4 bases not matched to a gene. Germline V gene data show CDR1 as DFQATT and CDR2 as SNEGSKA (reference sequence). The CDR3 loop spans 15 amino acids. The CDR3 loop reads CSARTSGGALETQYF. The CDR3 bases are TGCAGTGCTAGAACTAGCGGGGGGGCCTTAGAGACCCAGTACTTC.

Comment on this clonotype: A much larger clone lies a single base off, so this may be a read error. The chain has TRBV18 and TRBJ2-3; a possible D gene is TRBD2 (5 bases). The CDR3 sequence is 12 residues long. Germline values: CDR1 KGHSH, CDR2 LQKENI. The CDR3 protein is CAGSGWENTQYF. The CDR3 DNA reads as TGTGCCGGCTCGGGATGGGAAAATACGCAGTATTTT.

The V and J genes are TRBV20-1 and TRBJ2-5; no reliable D call. The J call is in doubt because the DNA end fits TRBJ2-7 better. The length of the CDR3 is 11 residues. Looked up from germline, CDR1 is DFQATT and CDR2 is SNEGSKA (reference sequence). The CDR3: CSARGSSEQYF. CDR3 coding DNA: TGCAGTGCTAGAGGTTCCAGCGAGCAGTACTTC.

The chain combines TRBV20-1 with TRBJ2-5; weak D call: TRBD2 (5 bases). Germline V gene data show CDR1 as DFQATT and CDR2 as SNEGSKA (reference sequence). CDR3 length: 13 amino acids. Trimming cost V 1 base and J 1 base, with 7 bases left between them. The chain's CDR3 is CSARAGTQETQYF. CDR3 nucleotide sequence: TGCAGTGCTAGAGCGGGAACCCAAGAGACCCAGTACTTC.